The clone carrying this TCR beta chain was seen at least ten times. Its antigen is undetermined. A clone one base away is much larger, so this may be a read error. This sample was included in a study of metastatic and nonmetastatic thyroid tumors. Study overall: Peripheral blood and tumor or nodule samples from malignant and benign thyroid patients were compared.

Whole-study results and caveats: The reported finding was significantly higher TCR beta diversity in malignant thyroid tumors relative to benign nodules, in blood and tumor.

Original processing notes: Clinicopathological groups supplied CDR3 differences that were used to build a distant-metastasis classifier for papillary thyroid cancer. TCRdb redid the clone calls on the PCR reads using MiXCR. The V and J calls were determined by TCRdb, not by the authors. This sample carries over 6,000 clones, more than 20% of them seen once, and the ten largest clones take around 20%. Patients had received no treatment of any kind before thyroid surgery. The CDR3 spans 16 residues. Germline V gene sequence: CDR1 SGHNT, CDR2 YENEEA. What was sequenced was adjacent normal tissue. The clonotype comes from a female donor with papillary thyroid cancer or a benign thyroid nodule (not recorded which). Some clones in this sample may be carry-over from other donors' samples. V usage is TRBV11-3 and J usage is TRBJ1-5; D call uncertain. The CDR3 DNA reads as TGTGCCAGCAGCTTAGAAGGAGGGTTTCTGGATCAGTCCCAGCATTTT. This encodes CASSLEGGFLDQSQHF.